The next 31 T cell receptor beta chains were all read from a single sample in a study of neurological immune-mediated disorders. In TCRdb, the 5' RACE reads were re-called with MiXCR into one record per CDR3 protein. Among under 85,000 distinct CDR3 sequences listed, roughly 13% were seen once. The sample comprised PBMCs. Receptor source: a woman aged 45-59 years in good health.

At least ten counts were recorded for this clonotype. The CDR3: CASSPLLGQGFEQYF. The DNA for the CDR3 is TGTGCCAGCAGCCCCCTTTTGGGACAGGGCTTCGAGCAGTACTTC. The rearrangement joins TRBV3-1 to TRBJ2-7; 9 nucleotides match TRBD1. V lost 4 bases, J lost 6 bases, and 10 bases stayed unmatched. CDR3 length equals 15 residues. CDR1 LGHDT and CDR2 YNNKEL come from the germline V gene (reference sequence).

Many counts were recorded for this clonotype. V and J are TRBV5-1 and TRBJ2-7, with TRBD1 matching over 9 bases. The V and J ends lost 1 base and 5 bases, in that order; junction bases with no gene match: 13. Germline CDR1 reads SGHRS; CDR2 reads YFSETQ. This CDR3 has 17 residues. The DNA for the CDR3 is TGCGCCAGCAGCTTGAGCAATGCCGGGACAGGGTGGAACGAGCAGTACTTC. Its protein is CASSLSNAGTGWNEQYF. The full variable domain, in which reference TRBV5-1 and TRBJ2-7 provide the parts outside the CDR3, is KAGVTQTPRYLIKTRGQQVTLSCSPISGHRSVSWYQQTPGQGLQFLFEYFSETQRNKGNFPGRFSGRQFSNSRSEMNVSTLELGDSALYLCASSLSNAGTGWNEQYFGPGTRLTVT.

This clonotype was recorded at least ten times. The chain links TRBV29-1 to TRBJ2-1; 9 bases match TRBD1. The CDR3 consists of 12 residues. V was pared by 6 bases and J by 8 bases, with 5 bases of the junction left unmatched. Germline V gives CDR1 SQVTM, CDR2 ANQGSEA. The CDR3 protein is CSVGTGPDEQFF. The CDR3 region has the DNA TGCAGCGTCGGGACAGGGCCTGATGAGCAGTTCTTC.

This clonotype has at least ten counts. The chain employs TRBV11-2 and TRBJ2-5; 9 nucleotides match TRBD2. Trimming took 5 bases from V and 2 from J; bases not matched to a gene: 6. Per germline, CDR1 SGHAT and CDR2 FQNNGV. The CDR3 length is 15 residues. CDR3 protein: CASSQMLAGQETQYF. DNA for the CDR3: TGTGCCAGCAGCCAGATGCTAGCGGGACAAGAGACCCAGTACTTC.

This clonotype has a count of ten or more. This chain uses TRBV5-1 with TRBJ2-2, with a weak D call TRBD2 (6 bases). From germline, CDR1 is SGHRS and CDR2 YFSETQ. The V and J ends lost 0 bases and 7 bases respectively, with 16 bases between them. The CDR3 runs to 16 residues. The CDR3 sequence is CASSLGIQEGHGELFF. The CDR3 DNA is TGCGCCAGCAGCTTGGGGATTCAGGAGGGCCACGGGGAGCTGTTTTTT.

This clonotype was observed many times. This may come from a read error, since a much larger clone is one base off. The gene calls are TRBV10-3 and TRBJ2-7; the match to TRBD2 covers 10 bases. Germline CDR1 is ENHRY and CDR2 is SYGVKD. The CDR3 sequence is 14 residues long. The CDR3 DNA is TGTGTCATCAGCGATAGCGGGAGGTCCTACGAGCAGTACTTC. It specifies CVISDSGRSYEQYF.

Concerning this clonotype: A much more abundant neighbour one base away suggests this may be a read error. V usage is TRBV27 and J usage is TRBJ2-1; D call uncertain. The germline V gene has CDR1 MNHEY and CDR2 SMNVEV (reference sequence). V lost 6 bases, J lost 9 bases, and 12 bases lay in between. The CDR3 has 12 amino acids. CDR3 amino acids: CASRGMAFEQFF. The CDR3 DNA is TGTGCCAGCAGGGGCATGGCATTTGAGCAGTTCTTC.

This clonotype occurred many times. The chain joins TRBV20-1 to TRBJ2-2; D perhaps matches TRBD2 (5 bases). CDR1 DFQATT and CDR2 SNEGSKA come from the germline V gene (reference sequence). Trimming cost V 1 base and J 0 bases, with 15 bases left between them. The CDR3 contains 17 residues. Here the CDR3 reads CSARGGRGISNTGELFF. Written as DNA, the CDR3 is TGCAGTGCTAGAGGAGGAAGAGGGATATCGAACACCGGGGAGCTGTTTTTT.

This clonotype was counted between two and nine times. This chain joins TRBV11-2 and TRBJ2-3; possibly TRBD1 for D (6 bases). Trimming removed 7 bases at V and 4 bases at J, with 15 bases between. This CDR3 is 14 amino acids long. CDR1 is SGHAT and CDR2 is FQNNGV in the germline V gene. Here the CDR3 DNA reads TGTGCCAGCACCCTGGGCAGGGGACCAGATACGCAGTATTTT. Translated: CASTLGRGPDTQYF.

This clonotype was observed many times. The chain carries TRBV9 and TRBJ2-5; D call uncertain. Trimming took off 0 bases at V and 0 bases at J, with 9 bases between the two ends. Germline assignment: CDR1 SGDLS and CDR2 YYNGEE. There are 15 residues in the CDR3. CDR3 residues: CASSVATAYQETQYF. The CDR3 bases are TGTGCCAGCAGCGTAGCTACGGCGTACCAAGAGACCCAGTACTTC.

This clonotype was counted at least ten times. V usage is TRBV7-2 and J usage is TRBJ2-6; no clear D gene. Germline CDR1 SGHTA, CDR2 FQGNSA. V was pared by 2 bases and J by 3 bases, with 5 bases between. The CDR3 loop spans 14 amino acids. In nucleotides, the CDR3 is TGTGCCAGCAGCTTACAAAATGGGGCCAACGTCCTGACTTTC. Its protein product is CASSLQNGANVLTF.

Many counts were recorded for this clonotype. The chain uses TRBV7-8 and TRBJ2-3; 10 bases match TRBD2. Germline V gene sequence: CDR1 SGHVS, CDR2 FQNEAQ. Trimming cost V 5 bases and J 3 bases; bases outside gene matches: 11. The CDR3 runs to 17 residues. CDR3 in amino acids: CASSDILAGVWTDTQYF. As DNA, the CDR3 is TGTGCCAGCAGCGATATTCTAGCGGGAGTTTGGACAGATACGCAGTATTTT. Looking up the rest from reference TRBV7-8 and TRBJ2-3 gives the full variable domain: GAGVSQSPRYKVAKRGQDVALRCDPISGHVSLFWYQQALGQGPEFLTYFQNEAQLDKSGLPSDRFFAERPEGSVSTLKIQRTQQEDSAVYLCASSDILAGVWTDTQYFGPGTRLTVL.

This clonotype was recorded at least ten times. CDR3 bases: TGCGCCAGCAGCCGGGCTTCGTCTGGAAACACCATATATTTT. Translating it yields CASSRASSGNTIYF. The chain is built from TRBV5-1 and TRBJ1-3, with no clear D. Germline CDR1 is SGHRS and CDR2 is YFSETQ. Between the trimmed V and J ends, which lost 4 bases and 1 base, there was a span of 9 bases. The CDR3 runs 14 residues.

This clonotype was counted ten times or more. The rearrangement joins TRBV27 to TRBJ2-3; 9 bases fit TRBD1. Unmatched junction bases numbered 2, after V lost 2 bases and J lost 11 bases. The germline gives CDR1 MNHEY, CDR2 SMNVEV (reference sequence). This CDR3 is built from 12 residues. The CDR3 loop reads CASSLETGGQYF. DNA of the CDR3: TGTGCCAGCAGTTTAGAGACAGGGGGGCAGTATTTT.

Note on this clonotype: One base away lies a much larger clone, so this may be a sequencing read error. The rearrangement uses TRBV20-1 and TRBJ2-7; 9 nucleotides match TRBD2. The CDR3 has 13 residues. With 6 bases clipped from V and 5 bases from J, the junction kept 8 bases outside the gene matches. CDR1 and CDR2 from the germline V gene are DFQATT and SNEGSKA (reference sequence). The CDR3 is CSANLAGLDEQYF. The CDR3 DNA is TGCAGTGCCAATCTAGCGGGACTTGACGAGCAGTACTTC.

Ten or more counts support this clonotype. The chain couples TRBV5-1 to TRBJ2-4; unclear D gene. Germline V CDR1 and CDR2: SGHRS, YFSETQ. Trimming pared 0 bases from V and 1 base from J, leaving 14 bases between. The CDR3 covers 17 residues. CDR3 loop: CASSLDSSGGAKNIQYF. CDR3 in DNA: TGCGCCAGCAGCTTGGACAGCTCGGGCGGTGCCAAAAACATTCAGTACTTC.

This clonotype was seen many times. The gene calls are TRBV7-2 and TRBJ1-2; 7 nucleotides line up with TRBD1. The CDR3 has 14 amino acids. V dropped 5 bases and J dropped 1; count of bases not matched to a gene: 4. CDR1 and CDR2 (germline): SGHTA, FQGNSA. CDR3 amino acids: CASSRYRGNYGYTF. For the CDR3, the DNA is TGTGCCAGCAGCAGATACAGGGGTAACTATGGCTACACCTTC. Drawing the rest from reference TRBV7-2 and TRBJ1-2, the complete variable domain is GAGVSQSPSNKVTEKGKDVELRCDPISGHTALYWYRQSLGQGLEFLIYFQGNSAPDKSGLPSDRFSAERTGGSVSTLTIQRTQQEDSAVYLCASSRYRGNYGYTFGSGTRLTVV.

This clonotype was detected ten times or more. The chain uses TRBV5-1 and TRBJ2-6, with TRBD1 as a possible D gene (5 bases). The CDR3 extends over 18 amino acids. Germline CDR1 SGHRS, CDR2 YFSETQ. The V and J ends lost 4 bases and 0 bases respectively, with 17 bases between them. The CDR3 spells CASSPSTAKSSGANVLTF. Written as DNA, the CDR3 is TGCGCCAGCAGCCCGTCGACAGCGAAGAGCTCTGGGGCCAACGTCCTGACTTTC.

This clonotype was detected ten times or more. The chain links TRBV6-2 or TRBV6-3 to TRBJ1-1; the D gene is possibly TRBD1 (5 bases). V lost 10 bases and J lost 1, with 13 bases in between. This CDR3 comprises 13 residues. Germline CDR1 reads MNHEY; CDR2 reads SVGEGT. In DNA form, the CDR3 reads TGTGCCACCCGGGGGAGGGAGAACACTGAAGCTTTCTTT. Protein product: CATRGRENTEAFF.

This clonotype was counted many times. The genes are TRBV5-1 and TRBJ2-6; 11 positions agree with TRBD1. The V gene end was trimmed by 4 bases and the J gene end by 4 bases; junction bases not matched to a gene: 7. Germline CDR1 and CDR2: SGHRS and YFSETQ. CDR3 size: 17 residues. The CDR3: CASSDGQGAGGANVLTF. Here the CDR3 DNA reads TGCGCCAGCAGCGATGGACAGGGGGCGGGAGGGGCCAACGTCCTGACTTTC.

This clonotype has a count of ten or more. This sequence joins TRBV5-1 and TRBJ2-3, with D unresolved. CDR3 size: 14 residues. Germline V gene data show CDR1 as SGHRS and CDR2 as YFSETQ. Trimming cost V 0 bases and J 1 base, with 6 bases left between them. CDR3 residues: CASSLGHRTDTQYF. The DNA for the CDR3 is TGCGCCAGCAGCTTGGGACACCGCACAGATACGCAGTATTTT.

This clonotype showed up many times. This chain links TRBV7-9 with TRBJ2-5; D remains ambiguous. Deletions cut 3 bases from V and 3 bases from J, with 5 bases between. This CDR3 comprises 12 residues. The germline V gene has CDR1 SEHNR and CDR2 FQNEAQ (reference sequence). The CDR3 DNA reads TGTGCCAGCAGCTTGGTGGAAGAGACCCAGTACTTC. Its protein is CASSLVEETQYF.

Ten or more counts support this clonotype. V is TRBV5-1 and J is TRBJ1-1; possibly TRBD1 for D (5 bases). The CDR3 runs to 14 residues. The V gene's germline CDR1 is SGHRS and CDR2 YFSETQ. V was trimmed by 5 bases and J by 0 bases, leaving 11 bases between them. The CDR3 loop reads CASRLGVMNTEAFF. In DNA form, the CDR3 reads TGCGCCAGCAGGTTAGGGGTGATGAACACTGAAGCTTTCTTT.

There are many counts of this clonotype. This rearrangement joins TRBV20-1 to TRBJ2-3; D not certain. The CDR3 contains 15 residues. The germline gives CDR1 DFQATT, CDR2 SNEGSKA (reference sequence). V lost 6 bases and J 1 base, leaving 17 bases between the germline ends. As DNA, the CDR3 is TGCAGTGCCAATCCCCGCGGACGAGGCACAGATACGCAGTATTTT. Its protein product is CSANPRGRGTDTQYF.

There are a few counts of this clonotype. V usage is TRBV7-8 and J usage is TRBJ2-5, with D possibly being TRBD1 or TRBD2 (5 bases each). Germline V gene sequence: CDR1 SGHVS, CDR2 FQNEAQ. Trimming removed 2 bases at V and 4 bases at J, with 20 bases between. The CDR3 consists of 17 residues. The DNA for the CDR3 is TGTGCCAGCAGCTTACTATCGGGGCAGGGCGCTGGAGAGACCCAGTACTTC. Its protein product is CASSLLSGQGAGETQYF.

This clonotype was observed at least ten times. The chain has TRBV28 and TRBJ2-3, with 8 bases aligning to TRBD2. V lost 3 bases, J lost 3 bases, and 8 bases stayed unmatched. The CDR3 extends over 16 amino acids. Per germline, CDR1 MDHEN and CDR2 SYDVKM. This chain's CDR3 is CASSFQRGGGTDTQYF. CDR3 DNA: TGTGCCAGCAGTTTTCAACGGGGGGGCGGTACAGATACGCAGTATTTT. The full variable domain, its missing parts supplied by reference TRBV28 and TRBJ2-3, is DVKVTQSSRYLVKRTGEKVFLECVQDMDHENMFWYRQDPGLGLRLIYFSYDVKMKEKGDIPEGYSVSREKKERFSLILESASTNQTSMYLCASSFQRGGGTDTQYFGPGTRLTVL.

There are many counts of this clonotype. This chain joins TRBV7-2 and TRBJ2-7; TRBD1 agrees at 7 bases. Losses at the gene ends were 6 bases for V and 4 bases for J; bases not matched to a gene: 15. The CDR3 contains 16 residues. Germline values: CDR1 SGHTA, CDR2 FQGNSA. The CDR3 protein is CASSLRLRTGAYEQYF. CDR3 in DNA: TGTGCCAGCAGTCTTAGGTTGCGGACAGGAGCTTACGAGCAGTACTTC.

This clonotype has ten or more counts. This chain's CDR3 is CASSSGTGNTEAFF. For the CDR3, the DNA is TGCGCCAGCAGCTCCGGGACAGGGAACACTGAAGCTTTCTTT. The V and J genes are TRBV5-1 and TRBJ1-1; TRBD1 aligns across 8 bases. The CDR3 contains 14 residues. Germline lookup yields CDR1 SGHRS and CDR2 YFSETQ. The ends lost 3 bases at V and 1 base at J; junction bases unmatched: 2.

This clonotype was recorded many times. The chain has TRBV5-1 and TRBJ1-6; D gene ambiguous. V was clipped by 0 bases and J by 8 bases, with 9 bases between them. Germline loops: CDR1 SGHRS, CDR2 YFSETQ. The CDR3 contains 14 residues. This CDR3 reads CASSLAAGDSPLHF. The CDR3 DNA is TGCGCCAGCAGCTTGGCGGCAGGTGATTCACCCCTCCACTTT.

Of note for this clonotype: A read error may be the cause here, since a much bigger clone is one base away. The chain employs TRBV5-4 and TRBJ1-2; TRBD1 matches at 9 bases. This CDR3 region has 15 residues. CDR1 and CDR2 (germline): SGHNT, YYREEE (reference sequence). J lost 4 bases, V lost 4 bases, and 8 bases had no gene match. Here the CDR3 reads CASSPVTGGPYGYTF. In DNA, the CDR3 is TGTGCCAGCAGCCCAGTGACAGGGGGACCCTATGGCTACACCTTC.

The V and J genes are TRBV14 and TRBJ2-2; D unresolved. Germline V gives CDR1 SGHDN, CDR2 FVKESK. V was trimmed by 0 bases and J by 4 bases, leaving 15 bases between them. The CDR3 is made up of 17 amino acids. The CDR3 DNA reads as TGTGCCAGCAGCCAAGATAGGACCCGTGTAGGCACCGGGGAGCTGTTTTTT. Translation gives CASSQDRTRVGTGELFF. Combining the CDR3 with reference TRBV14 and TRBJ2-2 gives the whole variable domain EAGVTQFPSHSVIEKGQTVTLRCDPISGHDNLYWYRRVMGKEIKFLLHFVKESKQDESGMPNNRFLAERTGGTYSTLKVQPAELEDSGVYFCASSQDRTRVGTGELFFGEGSRLTVL.